The 20 T cell receptor beta chains reported below all come from one sample, sequenced in a study of T cell clonality in common variable immunodeficiency. Whole-study results and caveats: Fewer deletions and N-nucleotide insertions were reportedly seen in common variable immunodeficiency TCR beta sequences.

Using immunoSEQ multiplex PCR, the repertoire was profiled, and TCRdb retains in-frame clones only, with some absent. The repertoire shows tens of thousands of clones, none seen only once; the top ten take approximately 2.3%. These receptors are not linked to any known antigen. The sample taken for sequencing was peripheral blood mononuclear cells. The receptor source for this set is a human donor with common variable immunodeficiency.

In its sample, this clone was seen many times. The missing CDR3 end, 3 residues past where the read stops, is filled in from the germline J gene. The V gene is TRBV30, the J gene TRBJ1-5, with D possibly matching TRBD1 (5 bases). Trimming took off 5 bases at V and 0 bases at J, with 8 bases between the two ends. The CDR3 contains 13 residues. CDR1 and CDR2 (germline): GTSNPN, SVGIG (reference sequence). CDR3 sequence reads: CAWATDSNQPQHF. The CDR3 DNA, read in part, is TGTGCCTGGGCGACAGATAGCAATCAGCCC. The full variable domain, its missing parts supplied by reference TRBV30 and TRBJ1-5, is SQTIHQWPATLVQPVGSPLSLECTVEGTSNPNLYWYRQAAGRGLQLLFYSVGIGQISSEVPQNLSASRPQDRQFILSSKKLLLSDSGFYLCAWATDSNQPQHFGDGTRLSIL.

This clone appeared many times. The read ends 3 residues early relative to the CDR3; the germline J gene fills the gap. The chain recombines TRBV5-1 with TRBJ1-2; D may be TRBD1 (6 bases). The CDR3 has 14 residues. The ends were cut back, 4 bases at V and 2 bases at J, with 12 bases in the middle. Germline lookup yields CDR1 SGHRS and CDR2 YFSETQ. The covered CDR3 bases are TGCGCCAGCAGCCCAGCGACAGGCAACTATGGC. It codes for CASSPATGNYG. The entire CDR3 is CASSPATGNYGYTF.

As to this clone: Read data end 3 residues before the CDR3 end; the end is taken from the germline J gene. V and J are TRBV5-1 and TRBJ1-2; a weak D match, TRBD1 (5 bases). Germline lookup yields CDR1 SGHRS and CDR2 YFSETQ. The CDR3 sequence is 16 residues long. Trimming removed 4 bases at V and 1 base at J, with 17 bases between. The sequenced part of the CDR3 DNA is TGCGCCAGCAGCCCTTACGGGGGGGATTATAACTATGGC. Its protein is CASSPYGGDYNYG. The CDR3 reads in full as CASSPYGGDYNYGYTF.

In this sample, this clone turned up many times. The missing CDR3 end, 3 residues past where the read stops, is filled in from the germline J gene. V is TRBV4-2 and J is TRBJ1-2, with TRBD1 matching 7 bases. CDR3 length: 15 residues. After removal of 0 bases from V and 7 bases from J, the junction contained 8 bases not matched to a gene. Germline V gene sequence: CDR1 LGHNA, CDR2 YNFKEQ. The CDR3 protein is CASSQENRGIGGYTF. The CDR3 DNA, read in part, is TGTGCCAGCAGCCAAGAAAACAGGGGTATTGGTGGC.

Ten or more counts support this clone. The read falls 3 residues short of the CDR3 end, and the missing part is taken from the germline J gene. The genes are TRBV5-1 and TRBJ2-1, with 13 bases matching TRBD2. The V segment lost 7 bases and the J segment 4 bases; nucleotides outside the gene matches: 5. From germline, CDR1 is SGHRS and CDR2 YFSETQ. This CDR3 comprises 15 residues. The chain's CDR3 is CASETSGGAYNEQFF. The part of the CDR3 DNA that was read is TGCGCCAGCGAAACTAGCGGGGGGGCTTACAATGAG.

This clone was recorded at least ten times. The read finishes 3 residues shy of the CDR3 end, and the germline J gene is used to complete it. The chain carries TRBV6-4 and TRBJ2-7; TRBD1 is a possible D gene (5 bases). CDR3 length: 15 residues. Germline values: CDR1 MRHNA, CDR2 SNTAGT. The V end was cut by 6 bases, the J end by 2 bases, with 17 bases between. The CDR3 reads CASSVGIGAPYEQYF. CDR3 DNA (partial): TGTGCCAGCAGCGTGGGTATAGGGGCCCCCTACGAG.

The sample holds many counts of this clone. Coverage ceases 3 residues before the CDR3 finishes, and the germline J gene fills in the end. The rearrangement links TRBV5-1 to TRBJ2-5, with 10 bases that match TRBD2. The J segment lost 3 bases and the V segment lost 2 bases, leaving 4 bases of the junction unmatched. Per germline, CDR1 SGHRS and CDR2 YFSETQ. This CDR3 contains 15 residues. The CDR3 bases that were read are TGCGCCAGCAGCTTCCTAGCGGGGGCTGAAGAGACC. This gives the protein CASSFLAGAEET. The entire CDR3 is CASSFLAGAEETQYF.

This clone showed up many times. The read terminates 3 residues ahead of where the CDR3 ends, so the germline J gene completes it. The gene calls are TRBV7-2 and TRBJ1-5, with TRBD1 matching over 9 bases. Trimming cost V 7 bases and J 5 bases; bases outside gene matches: 9. This CDR3 region has 15 residues. Germline CDR1 SGHTA, CDR2 FQGNSA. The CDR3 is CASTDVGTGYQPQHF. The sequenced CDR3 bases are TGTGCCAGCACCGATGTCGGGACAGGGTATCAGCCC. Supplemented by reference TRBV7-2 and TRBJ1-5, the full variable domain reads GAGVSQSPSNKVTEKGKDVELRCDPISGHTALYWYRQSLGQGLEFLIYFQGNSAPDKSGLPSDRFSAERTGGSVSTLTIQRTQQEDSAVYLCASTDVGTGYQPQHFGDGTRLSIL.

On this clone: The read finishes 3 residues shy of the CDR3 end, and the germline J gene is used to complete it. The chain couples TRBV20-1 to TRBJ1-3; D may be TRBD1 (5 bases). Trimming removed 0 bases at V and 4 bases at J, with 10 bases between. The CDR3 runs to 14 residues. Germline V lookup: CDR1 DFQATT, CDR2 SNEGSKA (reference sequence). The CDR3 here is CSARDRRAGNTIYF. Incomplete CDR3 DNA: TGCAGTGCTAGAGATCGCAGGGCAGGAAACACC.

This clone was counted many times. CDR3: CASSNPLGTGSDTDTQYF. The part of the CDR3 DNA that was read is TGTGCCAGCTCAAACCCTCTGGGAACAGGGAGTGACACAGATACG. The chain links TRBV18 to TRBJ2-3; TRBD1 might be the D (6 bases). Sequencing ends 3 residues short of the CDR3 end; the germline J gene provides the rest. The CDR3 consists of 18 residues. The V end lost 5 bases, the J end lost 2 bases, and 23 bases lay between the germline ends. The germline CDR1 and CDR2 sequences are KGHSH and LQKENI.

At least ten counts were recorded for this clone. Sequencing ends 3 residues short of the CDR3 end; the germline J gene provides the rest. This chain links TRBV6-2 or TRBV6-3 with TRBJ1-1; 9 bases are shared with TRBD1. The trim removed 8 bases at V and 1 base at J, leaving 8 bases unmatched. Germline V gene data show CDR1 as MNHEY and CDR2 as SVGEGT. The CDR3 sequence is 15 residues long. Partial CDR3 DNA: TGTGCCAGCCCCACAGGGGGCGATAGGAACACTGAA. As protein: CASPTGGDRNTE. The whole CDR3 protein is CASPTGGDRNTEAFF.

This clone was counted at least ten times. The DNA ends 3 residues before the CDR3 does, and the rest of the CDR3 is filled in from the germline J gene. The genes are TRBV2 and TRBJ2-1, with TRBD1 identical over 7 bases. Germline V gene sequence: CDR1 SNHLY, CDR2 FYNNEI. The CDR3 has 15 residues. Unmatched junction bases numbered 3, after V lost 4 bases and J lost 0 bases. CDR3 sequence: CASSAGGSSYNEQFF. Partial CDR3 DNA: TGTGCCAGCAGTGCAGGGGGTAGCTCCTACAATGAG.

This clone was observed many times. Sequencing ends 3 residues short of the CDR3 end; the germline J gene provides the rest. Other DNA sequences in this sample translate to the same CDR3. The rearrangement links TRBV2 to TRBJ2-2, with D possibly being TRBD2 (6 bases). V lost 1 base and J 8 bases, leaving 8 bases between the germline ends. CDR3 length equals 13 residues. The germline V gene encodes CDR1 SNHLY and CDR2 FYNNEI. The CDR3 loop reads CASSEGRVGELFF. The sequenced part of the CDR3 DNA is TGTGCCAGCAGTGAAGGGAGGGTTGGGGAG.

At least ten counts were recorded for this clone. CDR3: CASSSGGTGPNYGYTF. CDR3 bases read: TGCGCCAGCAGCTCGGGGGGGACAGGGCCGAACTATGGC. This chain connects TRBV5-1 to TRBJ1-2; 9 nucleotides agree with TRBD1. The CDR3 extends 3 residues past the end of the read, so its final part is completed from the germline J gene. From germline, CDR1 is SGHRS and CDR2 YFSETQ. The J segment lost 2 bases and the V segment lost 3 bases, leaving 8 bases of the junction unmatched. The CDR3 runs 16 residues.

This clone was counted at least ten times. Read data end 3 residues before the CDR3 end; the end is taken from the germline J gene. This sequence joins TRBV7-6 and TRBJ1-2; TRBD1 aligns across 10 bases. From germline, CDR1 is SGHVS and CDR2 FNYEAQ. The CDR3 has 16 residues. The CDR3 reads CASSLGTPGQGDGYTF. The part of the CDR3 DNA that was read is TGTGCCAGCAGCTTGGGAACCCCCGGACAGGGGGACGGC. The full variable domain, with the rest looked up from reference TRBV7-6 and TRBJ1-2, is GAGVSQSPRYKVTKRGQDVALRCDPISGHVSLYWYRQALGQGPEFLTYFNYEAQQDKSGLPNDRFSAERPEGSISTLTIQRTEQRDSAMYRCASSLGTPGQGDGYTFGSGTRLTVV.

This clone was counted ten times or more. Read coverage stops 3 residues before the CDR3 terminus; the germline J gene supplies the remainder. The rearrangement links TRBV19 to TRBJ1-3; D not certain. The germline V gene has CDR1 LNHDA and CDR2 SQIVND (reference sequence). Trimming shortened V by 1 base and J by 5 bases, and 12 bases separated the two germline ends. The CDR3 length is 15 residues. The CDR3 loop is CASSIVLGRRNTIYF. The sequenced CDR3 bases are TGTGCCAGTAGTATAGTTCTGGGCAGAAGAAACACC.

This clone is medium-sized (0.01 to 0.1%) by share. The CDR3 is cut off 3 residues early in the read; its end comes from the germline J gene. The V gene is TRBV12-3 or TRBV12-4, the J gene TRBJ2-7; either TRBD1 or TRBD2 may supply D (5 bases each). The V gene lost 6 bases and the J gene lost 1 base, with 10 bases spanning the gap. The CDR3 sequence is 13 residues long. CDR3 in amino acids: CASRSRGSYEQYF. The DNA read from the CDR3 is TGTGCCAGCAGGTCGAGGGGTTCCTACGAG.

This clone came up many times. CDR3 DNA, as far as it was read: TGCAGTGTCATACCCGGGACTAGCCTTAATGAG. Its protein is CSVIPGTSLNE. The CDR3 reads in full as CSVIPGTSLNEQFF. This rearrangement joins TRBV20-1 to TRBJ2-1, with 9 bases that match TRBD2. The read halts 3 residues ahead of the CDR3 end, with the missing end drawn from the germline J gene. V was clipped by 7 bases and J by 7 bases; unmatched bases: 11. This CDR3 has 14 residues. From germline, CDR1 is DFQATT and CDR2 SNEGSKA (reference sequence).

This clone was counted only a few times. The CDR3 end lies 3 residues beyond the end of the read and is filled in from the germline J gene. The J gene is TRBJ2-2, the V gene TRBV6-4; maybe TRBD1 (6 bases). The CDR3 is made up of 13 amino acids. Germline CDR1 and CDR2: MRHNA and SNTAGT. The ends were cut back, 4 bases at V and 4 bases at J, with 7 bases in the middle. CDR3 sequence reads: CASSATGTGELFF. The CDR3 bases that were read are TGTGCCAGCAGTGCGACAGGCACCGGGGAG.

This clone was counted many times. Coverage ceases 3 residues before the CDR3 finishes, and the germline J gene fills in the end. The chain recombines TRBV29-1 with TRBJ1-2; 12 nucleotides align to TRBD1. Germline assignment: CDR1 SQVTM and CDR2 ANQGSEA. The junction had 6 bases not matched to a gene; V was cut back by 6 bases and J by 7 bases. The CDR3 loop spans 13 amino acids. CDR3 residues: CSVPGQGARGYTF. The CDR3 bases that were read are TGCAGCGTGCCGGGACAGGGGGCGCGTGGC.